Detailed here is one T cell receptor (beta chain). Its antigen remains unknown. The Oncomine TCR Beta short-read assay was applied to DNA of cultured CD4+ T cells. Using its own MiXCR run on the PCR reads, TCRdb lists one record per CDR3 protein. The top ten clones hold almost 10% of a sample with around 20,000 distinct CDR3 sequences, roughly 55% of them seen once. This entry comes from a study of vaccination and CD4 T cells after COVID-19. Noted treatment: roughly 10-day PBMC culture with coronavirus spike peptide pools or control peptides (ViraFEST assay). Germline-derived CDR1 and CDR2 are MNHEY and SVGEGT. The CDR3 is made up of 16 amino acids. Deletions cut 5 bases from V and 1 base from J, with 15 bases between.

The source of this sequence is a human donor who had recovered from COVID-19. The chain links TRBV6-2 or TRBV6-3 to TRBJ1-5, with a possible D match to TRBD1 (5 bases). Source: CD4+ T cells from blood, cultured in vitro, taken after SARS-CoV-2 vaccination. CDR3 sequence: CASSPRAGFSNQPQHF. In DNA form, the CDR3 reads TGTGCCAGCAGTCCCAGGGCAGGGTTCAGCAATCAGCCCCAGCATTTT.